This TCR beta chain was sequenced for a study of human T cells and chemical hapten exposure. This CDR3 has 12 amino acids. V lost 4 bases and J lost 3, with 6 bases in between. The V gene's germline CDR1 is SNHLY and CDR2 FYNNEI. Time point noted: patch test 3, about 24 weeks after DPC sensitization. Treatment indicated: therapeutic diphenylcyclopropenone sensitization with weekly scalp DPC. Each CDR3 protein gets one entry after TCRdb re-called the RACE reads with MiXCR. The table records about 160,000 distinct CDR3 sequences, roughly a quarter of them present only once. This receptor was taken from a woman under 30 with alopecia areata. Some clones in this sample may be carry-over from other donors' samples. The specimen was whole blood, collected in connection with sensitization to the hapten diphenylcyclopropenone (DPC). J is TRBJ1-1 and V is TRBV2, with a tentative D call TRBD1 (5 bases). Here the CDR3 DNA reads TGTGCCAGCAGTGGGGACGACACTGAAGCTTTCTTT. Translated: CASSGDDTEAFF.